This T cell receptor beta chain was retrieved from a study of identical twins. Concerning this clonotype: The junction differs from germline at one of its ends, possibly a read error.

TCRdb analysed the 5' RACE reads with MiXCR anew, one entry per CDR3 protein. Of 1,800,000 or so distinct CDR3 sequences listed, roughly a third are singletons. The CDR3 covers 16 residues. From germline, CDR1 is MGHRA and CDR2 YSYEKL. The sequenced sample was cord blood. The clonotype was recovered from a newborn girl in good health. The chain links TRBV4-1 to TRBJ2-3; TRBD2 matches at 9 bases. The CDR3 region has the DNA TGCGCCAGCAGCCGCGGACTAGCGTCTAGCACAAATACGCAGTATTTT. Protein product: CASSRGLASSTNTQYF.